These 19 T cell receptor beta chains share one sample of origin, sequenced in a study of blood T cells in healthy people across ages. Together with a sample-barcoded 5' primer, a J-beta primer mix was included in a second PCR lasting about 6 to 12 cycles. TCRdb used MiXCR to reprocess the 5' RACE reads, holding one entry per CDR3 protein. Found here are under 1,000,000 distinct CDR3 sequences, roughly 34% of them singletons; the top ten hold 10% to 15%. Sequencing used blood. The receptors were sampled from a man younger than 30 in good health.

The chain uses TRBV6-6 and TRBJ2-5; D is undetermined. The assigned J gene may be wrong: the sequence end matches TRBJ2-7 better. The germline V gene encodes CDR1 MNHNY and CDR2 SVGAGI (reference sequence). The CDR3 has 12 amino acids. CDR3 nucleotide sequence: TGTGCCGGTACCTTTGGTCTCTACGAGCAGTACTTC. Amino acid sequence: CAGTFGLYEQYF.

This clonotype has just a few counts. The J gene is TRBJ2-1, the V gene TRBV12-3 or TRBV12-4; D is undetermined. The end of the DNA fits TRBJ2-7 better, so the J call may be wrong. The CDR3 runs to 15 residues. The CDR3 DNA follows: TGTGCCAGCAGTGGATCCGGAAAGGGCGCGAATGAGCAGTACTTC. This translates into CASSGSGKGANEQYF.

This clonotype has only a few counts. The chain combines TRBV4-2 with TRBJ1-2, with no clear D. Trimming took 0 bases from V and 1 from J, leaving 9 bases between them. This CDR3 is 15 amino acids long. Germline V lookup: CDR1 LGHNA, CDR2 YNFKEQ. The CDR3 DNA reads as TGTGCCAGCAGCCAAGATGATCGGAGTAACTATGGCTACACCTTC. Protein sequence: CASSQDDRSNYGYTF.

This clonotype was observed a few times. V gene TRBV6-2 or TRBV6-3 combines with J gene TRBJ1-2, with TRBD1 as a possible D gene (5 bases). CDR3 size: 14 residues. CDR1 and CDR2 from the germline V gene are MNHEY and SVGEGT. V was cut by 3 bases and J by 4 bases, with 12 bases left in between. CDR3 DNA sequence: TGTGCCAGCAGTTATGGCCCCGGGGCCTATGGCTACACCTTC. This gives the protein CASSYGPGAYGYTF.

The chain carries TRBV7-9 and TRBJ1-1; possible D gene TRBD1, 6 bases. V gave up 5 bases and J gave up 2 bases, with 15 bases separating them. Germline CDR1 reads SEHNR; CDR2 reads FQNEAQ (reference sequence). The CDR3 sequence is 15 residues long. The chain's CDR3 is CASSNRVLGNTEAFF. Written as DNA, the CDR3 is TGTGCCAGCAGCAACAGGGTTCTAGGAAACACTGAAGCTTTCTTT.

The chain is built from TRBV5-1 and TRBJ1-3, with TRBD1 identical over 7 bases. CDR1 and CDR2 (germline): SGHRS, YFSETQ. The CDR3 covers 15 residues. The junction had 2 bases not matched to a gene; V was cut back by 2 bases and J by 0 bases. Here the CDR3 DNA reads TGCGCCAGCAGCTTAGGGACAGTCTCTGGAAACACCATATATTTT. It translates to CASSLGTVSGNTIYF.

This clonotype was seen only once. The chain links TRBV5-4 to TRBJ1-1, with TRBD1 matching 8 bases. The J segment lost 1 base and the V segment lost 4 bases, leaving 6 bases of the junction unmatched. Germline V lookup: CDR1 SGHNT, CDR2 YYREEE (reference sequence). The CDR3 length is 15 residues. CDR3 bases: TGTGCCAGCAGCCATGGGGACAGGCCGAACACTGAAGCTTTCTTT. This sequence encodes CASSHGDRPNTEAFF. The whole variable domain, filled in from reference TRBV5-4 and TRBJ1-1, reads ETGVTQSPTHLIKTRGQQVTLRCSSQSGHNTVSWYQQALGQGPQFIFQYYREEENGRGNFPPRFSGLQFPNYSSELNVNALELDDSALYLCASSHGDRPNTEAFFGQGTRLTVV.

As regards this clonotype: Being one base from a much bigger clone, this may be a read error. The chain has TRBV6-6 and TRBJ1-5; D perhaps matches TRBD1 (5 bases). Germline CDR1 and CDR2: MNHNY and SVGAGI (reference sequence). CDR3 length: 15 residues. This CDR3 reads CASSYGQDINQPRHF. The CDR3 coding sequence is TGTGCCAGCAGTTACGGGCAGGACATCAATCAGCCCCGGCATTTT.

There are a few counts of this clonotype. The gene calls are TRBV7-2 and TRBJ2-1; TRBD1 is a possible D gene (6 bases). This CDR3 has 14 residues. Germline assignment: CDR1 SGHTA and CDR2 FQGNSA. V shed 5 bases and J shed 8 bases, with 16 bases lying between them. CDR3 bases: TGTGCCAGCAGCCAAACACCAGGGGCGTATGAGCAGTTCTTC. This sequence encodes CASSQTPGAYEQFF.

This chain connects TRBV7-2 to TRBJ1-1; D uncertain. The CDR3 is 12 residues long. The ends were cut back, 6 bases at V and 4 bases at J, with 9 bases in the middle. Germline CDR1 and CDR2: SGHTA and FQGNSA. CDR3 in DNA: TGTGCCAGCAGTTTCGTGCCCACTGAAGCTTTCTTT. It encodes CASSFVPTEAFF.

The V gene is TRBV12-3 or TRBV12-4, the J gene TRBJ2-1, with 8 bases identical to TRBD2. There are 13 residues in the CDR3. The V segment lost 8 bases and the J segment 5 bases; nucleotides outside the gene matches: 5. The CDR3 loop is CASRGGPNNEQFF. In nucleotides, the CDR3 is TGTGCCAGCCGGGGGGGTCCCAACAATGAGCAGTTCTTC.

In its sample, this clonotype was seen once. V is TRBV10-3 and J is TRBJ2-7; D gene unclear. CDR3 length equals 15 residues. Germline loops: CDR1 ENHRY, CDR2 SYGVKD. Trimming took 8 bases from V and 7 from J, leaving 24 bases between them. The CDR3 loop is CAIAGLGKGIDEQYF. The CDR3 nucleotides read TGTGCCATCGCTGGTTTAGGGAAGGGTATCGATGAGCAGTACTTC.

This clonotype was recorded a few times. The chain uses TRBV2 and TRBJ2-3; possibly TRBD1 or TRBD2 for D (5 bases each). This CDR3 is built from 14 residues. V lost 3 bases and J 0 bases, leaving 7 bases between the germline ends. Germline CDR1 is SNHLY and CDR2 is FYNNEI. CDR3 sequence: CASSEGRSTDTQYF. For the CDR3, the DNA is TGTGCCAGCAGTGAGGGACGGAGCACAGATACGCAGTATTTT.

The chain is built from TRBV6-2 or TRBV6-3 and TRBJ2-5, with D possibly TRBD1 on 7 matching bases. The CDR3 loop spans 16 amino acids. Germline CDR1 MNHEY, CDR2 SVGEGT. With 6 bases removed from V and 4 bases from J, the gap between germline ends came to 21 bases. CDR3 in amino acids: CASRRPPGGGRETQYF. The CDR3 DNA sequence: TGTGCCAGCAGGCGTCCCCCAGGGGGAGGCCGAGAGACCCAGTACTTC.

The table lists this clonotype with many counts. The chain recombines TRBV4-2 with TRBJ2-1, with D unclear. Germline V lookup: CDR1 LGHNA, CDR2 YNFKEQ. The CDR3 loop spans 13 amino acids. V was pared by 3 bases and J by 9 bases, with 12 bases between. CDR3 DNA: TGTGCCAGCAGCCAGGGGATTGCCGGTGAGCAGTTCTTC. It encodes CASSQGIAGEQFF.

The genes are TRBV4-3 and TRBJ1-1, with D unclear. The germline V gene encodes CDR1 LGHNA and CDR2 YSLEER. There are 13 residues in the CDR3. The V end was cut by 4 bases, the J end by 7 bases, with 13 bases between. CDR3 DNA sequence: TGCGCCAGCAGCCGAGTTCGGCCGAGTGAAGCTTTCTTT. Protein product: CASSRVRPSEAFF.

This clonotype was found a few times. The V call is TRBV5-1, the J call TRBJ2-3; D unclear. The CDR3 is made up of 16 amino acids. Trimming left V 0 bases short and J 2 bases short, with 13 bases between. CDR1 SGHRS and CDR2 YFSETQ come from the germline V gene. As DNA, the CDR3 is TGCGCCAGCAGCTTGGAATCGCGAGCAAACACAGATACGCAGTATTTT. Its protein product is CASSLESRANTDTQYF.

This sequence joins TRBV10-3 and TRBJ1-1; 8 nucleotides agree with TRBD1. Looked up from germline, CDR1 is ENHRY and CDR2 is SYGVKD. The CDR3 has 15 residues. Unmatched junction bases numbered 6, after V lost 2 bases and J lost 4 bases. The CDR3 here is CAISEGRGLGTEAFF. The CDR3 nucleotides are TGTGCCATCAGTGAGGGCAGGGGGCTGGGCACTGAAGCTTTCTTT.

This clonotype has a handful of counts. The chain joins TRBV27 to TRBJ2-2; D is possibly TRBD2 (7 bases). Germline-derived CDR1 and CDR2 are MNHEY and SMNVEV (reference sequence). The length of the CDR3 is 16 residues. V was clipped by 2 bases and J by 6 bases, with 16 bases between them. For the CDR3, the DNA is TGTGCCAGCAGTTTAGTACGGGGGGCGTTGGCCGGGGAGCTGTTTTTT. This gives the protein CASSLVRGALAGELFF.